Included here is one T cell receptor (beta chain) sequence, with context. This entry belongs to a study of blood T cell repertoires in COVID-19. Germline lookup yields CDR1 SGHRS and CDR2 YFSETQ. The CDR3 length is 16 residues. Trimming cost V 0 bases and J 4 bases, with 14 bases left between them. As originally analysed: The assay estimated nucleated cells by amplifying reference gene primers. The data were produced by immunoSEQ multiplex PCR, yet TCRdb's version contains in-frame clones alone and is incomplete. That table furnishes V, J and clone size, whereas the DNA furnished D and trimming. This sample carries about 44,000 clones, over 80% of them seen once, and the ten largest clones take roughly 1.3%.

The specimen sequenced was peripheral blood. The chain couples TRBV5-1 to TRBJ2-1; possible D gene TRBD2, 5 bases. This sequence was found in a middle-aged woman with acute or convalescent COVID-19. CDR3 residues: CASSLGLRSQYNEQFF. DNA of the CDR3: TGCGCCAGCAGCTTGGGACTACGAAGCCAATACAATGAGCAGTTCTTC.